This T cell receptor (beta chain) was profiled in a study of blood T cell repertoires in COVID-19. Overall study: The United States, Italy and Spain provided the acute and convalescent COVID-19 samples. T cells, B-cell-depleted T cells, or PBMCs provided the cDNA or gDNA that served as material.

In the source study's methods: Reference gene primer amplification in the assay estimated nucleated cell counts. Only in-frame clones appear in the TCRdb table, and some are missing; sequencing was by immunoSEQ multiplex PCR. The V and J calls and clone size were taken over from that table, and D and trimming were inferred from the DNA. The sample carries around 120,000 clones, almost 70% recorded once. This CDR3 region has 14 residues. CDR1 is SEHNR, CDR2 FQNEAQ, per germline (reference sequence). V was pared by 2 bases and J by 4 bases, with 8 bases between. The receptor comes from a woman aged 65 to 85 with acute or convalescent COVID-19. The gene calls are TRBV7-9 and TRBJ1-4; D is uncertain. The sequenced sample consisted of peripheral blood. CDR3 DNA: TGTGCCAGCAGCTTAACAAATAATAATGAAAAACTGTTTTTT. Its protein product is CASSLTNNNEKLFF.